This record looks at one TCR beta chain sequence and its context. Its antigen is still unknown. Sequencing was performed with immunoSEQ multiplex PCR; in TCRdb, only in-frame clones are kept and a portion is missing. Here the sample spans about 140,000 clones, 85% to 90% being singletons. V lost 0 bases, J lost 5 bases, and 16 bases lay in between. CDR3 length: 16 residues. Germline V gene sequence: CDR1 MNHEY, CDR2 SVGAGI. The sample originates from a study of cytomegalovirus exposure and HLA in healthy donors. Overall study: The approximately 110 validation repertoires used a platform that matched the one used for the approximately 670 first-cohort repertoires, as a later analysis reported. The study's findings and limits: Reports credit the classifier with highly specific, highly sensitive diagnosis of cytomegalovirus status.

The receptor comes from a woman younger than 35 in good health and CMV-seropositive. Material for sequencing was PBMCs. The V and J genes are TRBV6-5 and TRBJ1-2; D may be TRBD1 (5 bases). The CDR3 sequence: CASSYSGGGELYGYTF. CDR3 DNA: TGTGCCAGCAGTTACTCCGGCGGGGGGGAGTTATATGGCTACACCTTC.